A single sample gave rise to the 31 T cell receptor beta chains below, sequenced in a study of PD-1 blockade in classical Hodgkin lymphoma. Brentuximab vedotin exposure varied among the patients, all of whom had relapsed after autologous stem cell transplantation. Starting with thawed PBMCs, CD4+ T cells were purified by magnetic negative selection. Assay: immunoSEQ multiplex PCR; the TCRdb copy retains only in-frame clones and omits some. The sample records about 30,000 clones, approximately 85% being singletons. The input for sequencing was CD4+ T cells from blood, taken at baseline. The receptors were sampled from a human donor with classical Hodgkin lymphoma.

The rearrangement links TRBV29-1 to TRBJ1-4; 7 bases match TRBD1. Germline V CDR1 and CDR2: SQVTM, ANQGSEA. Trimming at V came to 4 bases and at J to 3 bases, leaving 5 bases not matched to a gene. The CDR3 is 14 amino acids. DNA for the CDR3: TGCAGCGTTGGTAGGGACAGCTCTAATGAAAAACTGTTTTTT. Protein product: CSVGRDSSNEKLFF.

The chain uses TRBV30 and TRBJ2-7; TRBD1 is a possible D gene (8 bases). The CDR3 is 16 residues long. V dropped 2 bases and J dropped 3 bases, with 20 bases sitting between them. Germline CDR1 GTSNPN, CDR2 SVGIG (reference sequence). The CDR3 DNA reads TGTGCCTGGAGTCAATTAGGGGGGGACAGGCTCTACGAGCAGTACTTC. This codes for CAWSQLGGDRLYEQYF.

The V call is TRBV5-1, the J call TRBJ1-1, with 7 bases aligning to TRBD1. Losses at the gene ends were 4 bases for V and 1 base for J; bases not matched to a gene: 4. The length of the CDR3 is 14 residues. Germline V gives CDR1 SGHRS, CDR2 YFSETQ. CDR3: CASSRQGSNTEAFF. DNA of the CDR3: TGCGCCAGCAGCCGACAGGGTTCGAACACTGAAGCTTTCTTT.

This chain connects TRBV7-2 to TRBJ1-5; D is possibly TRBD1 (5 bases). Germline V gene sequence: CDR1 SGHTA, CDR2 FQGNSA. V was shortened by 5 bases and J by 2 bases, with 10 bases between the two germline ends. CDR3 length: 14 amino acids. CDR3 residues: CASSSRAGNQPQHF. CDR3 DNA: TGTGCCAGCAGCAGCAGGGCTGGCAATCAGCCCCAGCATTTT. Complete variable domain (other parts from reference TRBV7-2 and TRBJ1-5): GAGVSQSPSNKVTEKGKDVELRCDPISGHTALYWYRQSLGQGLEFLIYFQGNSAPDKSGLPSDRFSAERTGGSVSTLTIQRTQQEDSAVYLCASSSRAGNQPQHFGDGTRLSIL.

V is TRBV30 and J is TRBJ1-4, with D maybe TRBD1 (6 bases). Germline V gene data show CDR1 as GTSNPN and CDR2 as SVGIG (reference sequence). The CDR3 runs 13 residues. V was cut by 0 bases and J by 10 bases, with 12 bases left in between. CDR3 sequence reads: CAWSVQGGVKLFF. The DNA for the CDR3 is TGTGCCTGGAGTGTACAGGGCGGGGTAAAACTGTTTTTT.

This rearrangement joins TRBV29-1 to TRBJ2-7; a weak D match, TRBD2 (6 bases). CDR3 length: 18 residues. Germline V lookup: CDR1 SQVTM, CDR2 ANQGSEA. The germline V and J ends were trimmed by 4 bases and 3 bases, with 28 bases remaining between them. CDR3 residues: CSVAGWPTGDQGLYEQYF. The CDR3, as DNA: TGCAGCGTTGCGGGGTGGCCCACGGGGGATCAAGGGCTCTACGAGCAGTACTTC.

V and J are TRBV5-6 and TRBJ2-1; tentatively, D is TRBD2 (6 bases). Trimming removed 4 bases at V and 8 bases at J, with 16 bases between. The CDR3 is made up of 14 amino acids. Per the germline V gene, CDR1 is SGHDT and CDR2 is YYEEEE. The CDR3 sequence: CASSPGTFGDEQFF. In nucleotides, the CDR3 is TGTGCCAGCAGCCCCGGGACTTTTGGTGATGAGCAGTTCTTC.

The rearrangement uses TRBV4-2 and TRBJ1-2, with D possibly matching TRBD1 (6 bases). In germline, CDR1 is LGHNA, CDR2 YNFKEQ. V lost 0 bases and J 8 bases, leaving 10 bases between the germline ends. There are 13 residues in the CDR3. CDR3 DNA sequence: TGTGCCAGCAGCCAAGATGACAGGAGAGGCTACACCTTC. Encoded protein: CASSQDDRRGYTF.

V usage is TRBV7-2 and J usage is TRBJ2-7, with D possibly matching TRBD1 (5 bases). Trimming took 5 bases from V and 0 from J, leaving 11 bases between them. Germline-derived CDR1 and CDR2 are SGHTA and FQGNSA. The CDR3 is 14 amino acids. The DNA of the CDR3 is TGTGCCAGCAGCGCCGGACACAGCTCCTACGAGCAGTACTTC. This codes for CASSAGHSSYEQYF.

The rearrangement joins TRBV7-6 to TRBJ1-6; D call uncertain. The germline V gene has CDR1 SGHVS and CDR2 FNYEAQ. V was shortened by 4 bases and J by 7 bases, with 14 bases between the two germline ends. The CDR3 runs 15 residues. For the CDR3, the DNA is TGTGCCAGCAGCTATACGGGCCGGACCAATTCACCCCTCCACTTT. Translating it yields CASSYTGRTNSPLHF.

This chain links TRBV2 with TRBJ2-2, with a possible D match to TRBD1 (5 bases). Germline V gene data show CDR1 as SNHLY and CDR2 as FYNNEI. There are 15 residues in the CDR3. The V end lost 0 bases, the J end lost 7 bases, and 12 bases lay between the germline ends. This chain's CDR3 is CASSEALRGSGELFF. CDR3 coding DNA: TGTGCCAGCAGTGAAGCGCTTAGGGGAAGCGGGGAGCTGTTTTTT.

V is TRBV2 and J is TRBJ1-6; D is uncertain. The germline CDR1 and CDR2 sequences are SNHLY and FYNNEI. The CDR3 spans 14 residues. V gave up 2 bases and J gave up 7 bases, with 9 bases separating them. CDR3 bases: TGTGCCAGCAGTGAAAACGGTGGGAATTCACCCCTCCACTTT. Translating gives CASSENGGNSPLHF.

V usage is TRBV11-2 and J usage is TRBJ1-1; the D gene is possibly TRBD1 (6 bases). Germline V gene sequence: CDR1 SGHAT, CDR2 FQNNGV. This CDR3 is 18 amino acids long. Trimming took 5 bases from V and 2 from J, leaving 24 bases between them. CDR3 nucleotides: TGTGCCAGCAGCCTTGGATCCCCCAGGGGATTGAGAAACACTGAAGCTTTCTTT. It yields the protein CASSLGSPRGLRNTEAFF.

CDR3 sequence: CASSGGRGRQETQYF. The CDR3, as DNA: TGCGCCAGCAGTGGTGGCAGGGGGAGACAAGAGACCCAGTACTTC. The rearrangement links TRBV10-1 to TRBJ2-5; 7 positions agree with TRBD1. This CDR3 region has 15 residues. The trim removed 4 bases at V and 2 bases at J, leaving 7 bases unmatched. CDR1 WNHNN and CDR2 SYGVQD come from the germline V gene (reference sequence).

The gene calls are TRBV5-8 and TRBJ1-2; a possible D gene is TRBD1 (6 bases). CDR3 length: 13 residues. Germline V gene sequence: CDR1 SGHTS, CDR2 YDEGEE. The V and J ends lost 5 bases and 13 bases respectively, with 21 bases between them. CDR3 nucleotide sequence: TGTGCCAGCAGTCTCCGTGGACAGACCCCGGCCACCTTC. Translating it yields CASSLRGQTPATF.

J is TRBJ2-3 and V is TRBV21-1; the D call in the table, TRBD2, was not verified against the DNA. TRBV21-1 is a listed pseudogene. The CDR3 extends over 18 amino acids. As DNA, the CDR3 is TGTGCCAGCAGCCGAAGGAATCGGGGAGGGCTCGGCACAGATACGCAGTATTTT. This translates into CASSRRNRGGLGTDTQYF.

This chain uses TRBV7-2 with TRBJ2-5; TRBD1 agrees at 7 bases. From germline, CDR1 is SGHTA and CDR2 FQGNSA. The CDR3 covers 15 residues. V trimming: 5 bases; J trimming: 13 bases; junction bases outside the gene matches: 19. The CDR3 loop is CASSLGTAKGRRSYF. The CDR3 DNA reads TGTGCCAGCAGCCTCGGGACAGCTAAAGGCAGGAGGTCGTACTTC.

The chain employs TRBV5-1 and TRBJ2-5; 9 bases match TRBD2. The CDR3 is 18 amino acids. J was trimmed by 4 bases and V by 1 base; bases with no gene match: 14. Germline V gene data show CDR1 as SGHRS and CDR2 as YFSETQ. CDR3 nucleotide sequence: TGCGCCAGCAGCTTGATTTTCGGCGGGAGGGCCGGGGGAGAGACCCAGTACTTC. It encodes CASSLIFGGRAGGETQYF.

The rearrangement uses TRBV7-9 and TRBJ2-1; 8 nucleotides align to TRBD2. J lost 4 bases, V lost 6 bases, and 20 bases had no gene match. Germline CDR1 is SEHNR and CDR2 is FQNEAQ (reference sequence). There are 19 residues in the CDR3. The DNA for the CDR3 is TGTGCCAGCAGGCAACCTAGCGGGTCAATCTCGGGCTCTTACAATGAGCAGTTCTTC. Protein sequence: CASRQPSGSISGSYNEQFF.

V and J are TRBV10-1 and TRBJ2-7; D remains unclear. The V gene's germline CDR1 is WNHNN and CDR2 SYGVQD (reference sequence). This CDR3 is 19 amino acids long. V dropped 0 bases and J dropped 0 bases, with 21 bases sitting between them. The CDR3 here is CASSESTPFSSLSSYEQYF. Written as DNA, the CDR3 is TGCGCCAGCAGTGAGTCGACTCCTTTTAGCAGTTTAAGCTCCTACGAGCAGTACTTC.

A remark on this clone: The junction departs from germline at one end; a sequencing error may be responsible. The DNA of the CDR3 is TGTGCCTCCTTGCGGGGAAACGCCATATATTTT. Protein product: CASLRGNAIYF. V usage is TRBV30 and J usage is TRBJ1-3; D is uncertain. This CDR3 comprises 11 residues. Germline V gives CDR1 GTSNPN, CDR2 SVGIG (reference sequence).

The CDR3 nucleotides read TGTGCCTGGAGCCATTATGGGAATGAGCAGTTCTTC. Its protein product is CAWSHYGNEQFF. The gene calls are TRBV30 and TRBJ2-1; D ambiguous. The V end was cut by 3 bases, the J end by 7 bases, with 10 bases between. Germline CDR1 is GTSNPN and CDR2 is SVGIG (reference sequence). The CDR3 runs 12 residues.

Only one count was recorded for this clone. Here the CDR3 DNA reads TGCGCCAGCAGCTCCACGTTGGAGACCCAGTACTTC. Amino acid sequence: CASSSTLETQYF. The chain employs TRBV5-1 and TRBJ2-5; D remains unclear. Germline V gene sequence: CDR1 SGHRS, CDR2 YFSETQ. The CDR3 runs to 12 residues. With 3 bases removed from V and 5 bases from J, the gap between germline ends came to 8 bases.

The genes are TRBV5-6 and TRBJ2-1; a possible D gene is TRBD2 (6 bases). The CDR3 runs 10 residues. The V and J ends lost 7 bases and 7 bases respectively, with 6 bases between them. CDR1 is SGHDT and CDR2 is YYEEEE in the germline V gene. In nucleotides, the CDR3 is TGTGCCAGCGGGGGGAATGAGCAGTTCTTC. Protein product: CASGGNEQFF.

This clone was observed a handful of times. Other DNA sequences in this specimen translate into the identical CDR3. J is TRBJ1-5 and V is TRBV5-1; 7 bases line up with TRBD1. Germline CDR1 SGHRS, CDR2 YFSETQ. The CDR3 extends over 13 amino acids. V trimming: 4 bases; J trimming: 5 bases; junction bases outside the gene matches: 3. The CDR3 loop reads CASSPDRDQPQHF. In DNA form, the CDR3 reads TGCGCCAGCAGCCCAGACAGGGATCAGCCCCAGCATTTT.

V and J are TRBV5-6 and TRBJ1-4; a possible D gene is TRBD1 (6 bases). The ends were cut back, 0 bases at V and 7 bases at J, with 16 bases in the middle. The length of the CDR3 is 16 residues. Per germline, CDR1 SGHDT and CDR2 YYEEEE. The CDR3 DNA sequence: TGTGCCAGCAGCTTGGGGATCCAGGGGCGGGCTGAAAAACTGTTTTTT. Residues: CASSLGIQGRAEKLFF.

The V gene is TRBV28, the J gene TRBJ2-2; D assignment may be TRBD1 or TRBD2 (5 bases each). CDR1 MDHEN and CDR2 SYDVKM come from the germline V gene. V was cut by 6 bases and J by 5 bases, with 16 bases left in between. The CDR3 spans 15 residues. The CDR3 sequence: CASSLGTVGTGELFF. In DNA form, the CDR3 reads TGTGCCAGCAGCCTAGGGACGGTGGGTACCGGGGAGCTGTTTTTT.

The V call is TRBV11-3, the J call TRBJ2-3; D unclear. Per germline, CDR1 SGHNT and CDR2 YENEEA. Trimming shortened V by 5 bases and J by 6 bases, and 12 bases separated the two germline ends. This CDR3 spans 13 amino acids. The CDR3 DNA reads TGTGCCAGCAGCATATCAATCGGCGATACGCAGTATTTT. It specifies CASSISIGDTQYF.

The V call is TRBV16, the J call TRBJ1-1; 7 nucleotides agree with TRBD1. The CDR3 is made up of 18 amino acids. After removal of 4 bases from V and 2 bases from J, the junction contained 16 bases not matched to a gene. Per germline, CDR1 KGHSY and CDR2 FQNENV. Here the CDR3 DNA reads TGTGCCAGCAGCCCCCGGAGGGGCCAACAGGGGAGTAACACTGAAGCTTTCTTT. This encodes CASSPRRGQQGSNTEAFF.

This chain connects TRBV5-1 to TRBJ2-7; TRBD2 aligns across 7 bases. V was clipped by 4 bases and J by 2 bases; unmatched bases: 6. The germline V gene encodes CDR1 SGHRS and CDR2 YFSETQ. The length of the CDR3 is 14 residues. The CDR3 region is CASSQLAFPYEQYF. The CDR3 region has the DNA TGCGCCAGCAGCCAACTAGCGTTCCCCTACGAGCAGTACTTC.

The chain is built from TRBV19 and TRBJ2-2; 10 bases are shared with TRBD1. V dropped 5 bases and J dropped 1; count of bases not matched to a gene: 4. The CDR3 covers 16 residues. Germline V gene lookup returns CDR1 LNHDA and CDR2 SQIVND (reference sequence). The CDR3 DNA reads TGTGCCAGTAGTCCCCGGGACAGGGGGAACACCGGGGAGCTGTTTTTT. Translation: CASSPRDRGNTGELFF.